The 8 T cell receptor beta chains in this list originate from one sample, sequenced in a study of graft-versus-host responses after intestinal transplantation. Only in-frame clones appear in the TCRdb table, and some are missing; sequencing was by immunoSEQ multiplex PCR. The sample consists of fewer than 15,000 clones, just under 85% of them appearing once. The input for sequencing was PBMCs, taken after intestinal transplantation. The origin of the receptors is a human patient who received an intestinal transplant, so some T cells may come from the graft donor.

The chain links TRBV19 to TRBJ2-5; TRBD2 might be the D (5 bases). Germline V gene sequence: CDR1 LNHDA, CDR2 SQIVND (reference sequence). There are 13 residues in the CDR3. Deletions cut 5 bases from V and 4 bases from J, with 11 bases between. Here the CDR3 DNA reads TGTGCCAGTAGTGCCCGGGAAGGAGAGACCCAGTACTTC. This gives the protein CASSAREGETQYF.

This chain connects TRBV2 to TRBJ1-5; maybe TRBD1 (6 bases). This CDR3 spans 14 amino acids. Germline CDR1 is SNHLY and CDR2 is FYNNEI. V was cut by 2 bases and J by 7 bases, with 12 bases left in between. For the CDR3, the DNA is TGTGCCAGCAGTGAAAGGGGGGGAGGACAGCCCCAGCATTTT. As protein: CASSERGGGQPQHF. Filled out from reference TRBV2 and TRBJ1-5, the complete variable domain reads EPEVTQTPSHQVTQMGQEVILRCVPISNHLYFYWYRQILGQKVEFLVSFYNNEISEKSEIFDDQFSVERPDGSNFTLKIRSTKLEDSAMYFCASSERGGGQPQHFGDGTRLSIL.

V is TRBV2 and J is TRBJ2-1; D gene ambiguous. Germline V gene lookup returns CDR1 SNHLY and CDR2 FYNNEI. V gave up 4 bases and J gave up 0 bases, with 4 bases separating them. There are 13 residues in the CDR3. The CDR3 coding sequence is TGTGCCAGCAGTGGGAGCTCCTACAATGAGCAGTTCTTC. Its protein product is CASSGSSYNEQFF.

V and J are TRBV7-9 and TRBJ1-5, with 7 nucleotides matching TRBD1. The CDR3 is made up of 14 amino acids. Germline-derived CDR1 and CDR2 are SEHNR and FQNEAQ (reference sequence). Losses at the gene ends were 1 base for V and 5 bases for J; bases not matched to a gene: 2. DNA of the CDR3: TGTGCCAGCAGCTTAGGACAGGGCCATCAGCCCCAGCATTTT. This translates into CASSLGQGHQPQHF.

This clone was seen only a few times. The rearrangement links TRBV28 to TRBJ2-7; a weak D match, TRBD2 (5 bases). V was cut by 3 bases and J by 3 bases, with 9 bases left in between. The CDR3 runs to 13 residues. Germline CDR1 MDHEN, CDR2 SYDVKM. CDR3 sequence: CASSLEVYYEQYF. The DNA for the CDR3 is TGTGCCAGCAGTTTGGAGGTTTACTACGAGCAGTACTTC.

This clone was seen just once. The chain is built from TRBV29-1 and TRBJ2-5, with 10 bases identical to TRBD2. TRBJ2-7 explains the end of the DNA better; the J call may be wrong. This CDR3 region has 16 residues. Germline V CDR1 and CDR2: SQVTM, ANQGSEA. CDR3: CSVEDTLAGVLYEQYF. The CDR3 DNA follows: TGCAGCGTTGAAGATACCCTAGCGGGGGTCCTCTACGAGCAGTACTTC.

The V call is TRBV11-2, the J call TRBJ2-7; possibly TRBD2 for D (5 bases). The V and J ends lost 5 bases and 3 bases respectively, with 20 bases between them. The germline gives CDR1 SGHAT, CDR2 FQNNGV. The CDR3 extends over 16 amino acids. CDR3 DNA: TGTGCCAGCAGCCCTAGCTATAACCCCGGAGGCTACGAGCAGTACTTC. It is translated as CASSPSYNPGGYEQYF.

This clone was picked up a small number of times. The chain joins TRBV6-6 to TRBJ2-1; 9 bases are shared with TRBD2. Germline values: CDR1 MNHNY, CDR2 SVGAGI (reference sequence). The length of the CDR3 is 15 residues. Trimming removed 8 bases from V and 4 bases from J; junction bases left unmatched: 9. CDR3 sequence reads: CASRDGAGGYNEQFF. CDR3 nucleotide sequence: TGTGCCAGCCGAGACGGGGCGGGAGGGTACAATGAGCAGTTCTTC.